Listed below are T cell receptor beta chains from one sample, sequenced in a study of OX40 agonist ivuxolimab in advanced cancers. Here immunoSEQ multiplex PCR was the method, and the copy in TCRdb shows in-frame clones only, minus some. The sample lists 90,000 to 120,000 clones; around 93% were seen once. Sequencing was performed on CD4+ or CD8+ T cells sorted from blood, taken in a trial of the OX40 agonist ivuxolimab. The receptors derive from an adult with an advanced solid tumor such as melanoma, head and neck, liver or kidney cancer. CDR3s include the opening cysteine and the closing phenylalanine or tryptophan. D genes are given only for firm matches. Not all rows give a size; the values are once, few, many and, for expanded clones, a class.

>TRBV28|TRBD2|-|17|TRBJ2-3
CASSSLGTSENTDTQYF
TGTGCCAGCAGTTCCCTCGGGACTAGCGAAAACACAGATACGCAGTATTTT
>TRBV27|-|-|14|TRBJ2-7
CASSFGAVSYEQYF
TGTGCCAGCAGTTTCGGAGCGGTCTCCTACGAGCAGTACTTC
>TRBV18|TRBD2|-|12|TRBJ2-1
CASSPAGDEQFF
TGTGCCAGCTCACCAGCGGGGGATGAGCAGTTCTTC
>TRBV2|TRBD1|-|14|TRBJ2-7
CASRPPGQGHEQYF
TGTGCCAGCAGACCTCCGGGACAGGGCCACGAGCAGTACTTC
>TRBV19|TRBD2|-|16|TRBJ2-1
CASSDPPGIAGGEQFF
TGTGCCAGTAGTGATCCCCCGGGGATAGCGGGAGGGGAGCAGTTCTTC
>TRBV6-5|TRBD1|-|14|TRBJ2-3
CASSTGTGSDTQYF
TGTGCCAGCAGTACCGGGACAGGATCAGATACGCAGTATTTT
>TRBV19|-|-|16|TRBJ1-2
CASSIAISGGDYGYTF
TGTGCCAGTAGTATAGCGATTTCGGGGGGCGACTATGGCTACACCTTC
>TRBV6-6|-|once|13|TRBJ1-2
CASSSGLPDGYTF
TGTGCCAGCAGTTCGGGACTTCCGGATGGCTACACCTTC
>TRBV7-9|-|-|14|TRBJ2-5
CASSLSVLQETQYF
TGTGCCAGCAGCTTGAGCGTTCTCCAAGAGACCCAGTACTTC
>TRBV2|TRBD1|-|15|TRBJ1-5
CASSDNRGHMQPQHF
TGTGCCAGCAGCGACAACAGGGGGCACATGCAGCCCCAGCATTTT
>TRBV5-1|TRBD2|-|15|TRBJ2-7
CASAPSGRAVYEQYF
TGCGCCAGCGCCCCGTCCGGGAGGGCCGTATACGAGCAGTACTTC
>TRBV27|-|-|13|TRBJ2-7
CASSLPPFGEQYF
TGTGCCAGCAGTTTACCCCCCTTCGGCGAGCAGTACTTC
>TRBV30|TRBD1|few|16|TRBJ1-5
CAWSLGQAGSNQPQHF
TGTGCCTGGTCCCTCGGACAGGCGGGATCCAATCAGCCCCAGCATTTT
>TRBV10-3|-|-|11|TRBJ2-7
CAISELEKQYF
TGTGCCATCAGTGAGTTGGAAAAGCAGTACTTC
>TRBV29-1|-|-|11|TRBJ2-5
CSAAHGETQYF
TGCAGCGCCGCCCACGGTGAGACCCAGTACTTC
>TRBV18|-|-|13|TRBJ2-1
CASSPSGEVEQFF
TGTGCCAGCTCACCATCGGGAGAGGTTGAGCAGTTCTTC
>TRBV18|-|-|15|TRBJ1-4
CASSPWGPSDEKLFF
TGTGCCAGCTCACCCTGGGGACCCTCGGATGAAAAACTGTTTTTT
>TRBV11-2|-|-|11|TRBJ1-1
CASSRIAEAFF
TGTGCCAGCAGCCGAATTGCTGAAGCTTTCTTT
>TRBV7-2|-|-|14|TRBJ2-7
CASSSSGQPYEQYF
TGTGCCAGCAGCAGTAGCGGACAACCCTACGAGCAGTACTTC
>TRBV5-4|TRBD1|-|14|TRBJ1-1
CASSLEQGTTEAFF
TGTGCCAGCAGCCTAGAACAGGGGACCACTGAAGCTTTCTTT
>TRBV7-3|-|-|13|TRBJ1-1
CASSSHAATEAFF
TGTGCCAGCAGCTCCCACGCAGCCACTGAAGCTTTCTTT
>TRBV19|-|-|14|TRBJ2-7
CASSIAPGSYEQYF
TGTGCCAGTAGTATAGCCCCAGGTTCCTACGAGCAGTACTTC
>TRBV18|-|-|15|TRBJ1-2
CASSPSGPTGYGYTF
TGTGCCAGCTCACCATCGGGACCGACTGGCTATGGCTACACCTTC